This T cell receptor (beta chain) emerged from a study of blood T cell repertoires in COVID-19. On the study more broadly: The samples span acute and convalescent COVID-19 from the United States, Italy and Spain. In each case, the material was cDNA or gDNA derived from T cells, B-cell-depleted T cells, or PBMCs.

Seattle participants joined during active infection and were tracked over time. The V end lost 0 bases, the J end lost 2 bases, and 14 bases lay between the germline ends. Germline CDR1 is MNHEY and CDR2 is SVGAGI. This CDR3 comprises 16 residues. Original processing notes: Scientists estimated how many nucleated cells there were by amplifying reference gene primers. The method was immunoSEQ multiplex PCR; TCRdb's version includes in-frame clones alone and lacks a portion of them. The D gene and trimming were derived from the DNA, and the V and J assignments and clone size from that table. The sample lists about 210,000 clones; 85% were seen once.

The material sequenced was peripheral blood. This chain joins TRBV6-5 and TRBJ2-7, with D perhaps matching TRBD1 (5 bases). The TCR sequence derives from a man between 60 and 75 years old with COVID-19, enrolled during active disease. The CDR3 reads CASSYSKGRVTYEQYF. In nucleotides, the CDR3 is TGTGCCAGCAGTTACTCGAAGGGCAGGGTCACCTACGAGCAGTACTTC.